Listed here are 4 T cell receptor beta chains from one sample, sequenced in a study of shared clonotypes between healthy human individuals. This table comes from immunoSEQ multiplex PCR, and its TCRdb copy is limited to in-frame clones, with some not included. This sample yields roughly 520,000 clones, of which approximately 94% are seen a single time; 0.055% to 0.075% belongs to the top ten. The sample consisted of naive CD4+ T cells sorted from blood. As to subset: CD45RA+ positively selected. Receptors were obtained from a woman aged 25 to 39 in good health.

This chain links TRBV2 with TRBJ2-3, with TRBD2 as a possible D gene (5 bases). With 8 bases removed from V and 6 bases from J, the gap between germline ends came to 9 bases. The CDR3 has 11 residues. Germline V gene sequence: CDR1 SNHLY, CDR2 FYNNEI. CDR3 nucleotide sequence: TGTGCCAGCGCCTCGGGGGATACGCAGTATTTT. The encoded protein is CASASGDTQYF.

This sequence joins TRBV28 and TRBJ2-7; D ambiguous. Trimming removed 4 bases from V and 6 bases from J, with 10 bases in between. The germline CDR1 and CDR2 sequences are MDHEN and SYDVKM. The CDR3 totals 12 residues. The CDR3 DNA sequence: TGTGCCAGCAGTTCTGGATTGGGCGAGCAGTACTTC. Translated: CASSSGLGEQYF.

This clone was found once. The V call is TRBV7-2, the J call TRBJ1-5; D remains unclear. CDR3 length equals 15 residues. Germline V lookup: CDR1 SGHTA, CDR2 FQGNSA. V was clipped by 5 bases and J by 0 bases, with 11 bases between them. The CDR3 region has the DNA TGTGCCAGCAGCCGAGGACGGAATAGCAATCAGCCCCAGCATTTT. It translates to CASSRGRNSNQPQHF.

The chain couples TRBV5-4 to TRBJ2-2; a weak D match, TRBD1 (5 bases). V was trimmed by 3 bases and J by 8 bases, leaving 8 bases between them. The CDR3 has 12 amino acids. Germline lookup yields CDR1 SGHNT and CDR2 YYREEE (reference sequence). The CDR3 DNA is TGTGCCAGCAGCTCCAGACAGGGGGAGCTGTTTTTT. This translates into CASSSRQGELFF.